This entry concerns a single T cell receptor (beta chain). This specimen comes from a study of CXCR3-negative and CXCR3-positive naive CD8 T cells. The germline gives CDR1 SGHVS, CDR2 FQNEAQ. The CDR3 runs 14 residues. cDNA libraries for TRB were generated by 5' RACE incorporating UMI labels. Reprocessing the 5' RACE reads, TCRdb reports a single entry for every CDR3 protein and omits DNA. Its listing shows thousands of distinct CDR3 sequences. The TCR sequence derives from a human donor in good health. Some clones in this sample may be carry-over from other donors' samples. The chain employs TRBV7-8 and TRBJ2-4; lacking DNA, the TRBD1 call made by TCRdb goes unchecked. Material: naive CXCR3- CD8+ T cells from blood. The subset here: CD45RO-CCR7+CD27+CD95- naive CD8+ T cells lacking CXCR3 (TNR3-). The CDR3 here is CASSLGGRENIQYF.